Below, 27 T cell receptor beta chains from the same sample are listed, as sequenced in a study of blood T cell repertoires in COVID-19. TCRdb keeps only in-frame clones here, not all; method: immunoSEQ multiplex PCR. The table has a few hundred thousand clones, around 80% seen once; the top ten hold roughly 1.4%. Sequencing was done on a sample of peripheral blood. These receptors all stem from a woman in her forties who had recovered from COVID-19.

This clone was seen a handful of times. The rearrangement uses TRBV29-1 and TRBJ2-3; no reliable D call. Per germline, CDR1 SQVTM and CDR2 ANQGSEA. The CDR3 is made up of 14 amino acids. V was trimmed by 3 bases and J by 1 base, leaving 11 bases between them. For the CDR3, the DNA is TGCAGCGTTGACCACCCCCAGGGCACAGATACGCAGTATTTT. Encoded protein: CSVDHPQGTDTQYF.

This clone was counted only a few times. This sequence joins TRBV9 and TRBJ1-3; D is undetermined. The CDR3 has 12 amino acids. Per the germline V gene, CDR1 is SGDLS and CDR2 is YYNGEE. Between the trimmed V and J ends, which lost 4 bases and 5 bases, there was a span of 7 bases. The CDR3 DNA follows: TGTGCCAGCAGCCAAGACAGAAACACCATATATTTT. Translating gives CASSQDRNTIYF.

The rearrangement joins TRBV10-3 to TRBJ2-7; D may be TRBD1 (6 bases). Germline CDR1 reads ENHRY; CDR2 reads SYGVKD. V shed 4 bases and J shed 0 bases, with 10 bases lying between them. CDR3 size: 14 residues. CDR3 in DNA: TGTGCCATCAGTGTGACAGGACCCTCCTACGAGCAGTACTTC. Amino acid sequence: CAISVTGPSYEQYF.

The sample holds a few counts of this clone. The rearrangement uses TRBV28 and TRBJ1-2; D may be TRBD1 (5 bases). Between the trimmed V and J ends, which lost 7 bases and 6 bases, there was a span of 21 bases. The CDR3 totals 15 residues. CDR1 MDHEN and CDR2 SYDVKM come from the germline V gene. In DNA form, the CDR3 reads TGTGCCAGCACTTCTGCGGGGGGGGATTCGCATGGCTACACCTTC. Translated, it gives CASTSAGGDSHGYTF.

V and J are TRBV7-6 and TRBJ2-1; 8 bases are shared with TRBD2. The trim removed 2 bases at V and 5 bases at J, leaving 11 bases unmatched. Germline CDR1 is SGHVS and CDR2 is FNYEAQ. There are 17 residues in the CDR3. The CDR3 is CASSLRGAGTSHNEQFF. CDR3 nucleotide sequence: TGTGCCAGCAGCTTAAGGGGGGCCGGGACTAGTCACAATGAGCAGTTCTTC.

This clone showed up many times. This chain connects TRBV7-2 to TRBJ1-5; maybe TRBD1 (5 bases). This CDR3 contains 13 residues. With 5 bases removed from V and 0 bases from J, the gap between germline ends came to 5 bases. CDR1 is SGHTA, CDR2 FQGNSA, per germline. CDR3 bases: TGTGCCAGCAGCCAGGGTAGCAATCAGCCCCAGCATTTT. It specifies CASSQGSNQPQHF.

This clone was counted once. The chain carries TRBV19 and TRBJ2-6; D is possibly TRBD1 (6 bases). Germline CDR1 reads LNHDA; CDR2 reads SQIVND (reference sequence). V was clipped by 6 bases and J by 0 bases, with 12 bases between them. This CDR3 is 16 amino acids long. The CDR3 reads CASRTGPSSGANVLTF. The CDR3 DNA reads TGTGCCAGTAGGACAGGTCCAAGCTCTGGGGCCAACGTCCTGACTTTC.

The rearrangement joins TRBV18 to TRBJ1-5; no firm D call. The CDR3 loop spans 15 amino acids. Germline CDR1 reads KGHSH; CDR2 reads LQKENI. V dropped 2 bases and J dropped 3 bases, with 11 bases sitting between them. The CDR3 sequence: CASSPSFNNNQPQHF. CDR3 sequence (DNA): TGTGCCAGCTCACCAAGTTTTAACAACAATCAGCCCCAGCATTTT.

The chain is built from TRBV5-1 and TRBJ2-5, with 9 bases that match TRBD2. The V gene end was trimmed by 2 bases and the J gene end by 0 bases; junction bases not matched to a gene: 2. Looked up from germline, CDR1 is SGHRS and CDR2 is YFSETQ. This CDR3 has 15 residues. The CDR3 bases are TGCGCCAGCAGCTTTAGCGGGGGAGACCAAGAGACCCAGTACTTC. Translation gives CASSFSGGDQETQYF.

V gene TRBV15 combines with J gene TRBJ2-1; 13 positions agree with TRBD2. The CDR3 loop spans 18 amino acids. CDR1 and CDR2 from the germline V gene are LNHNV and YYDKDF (reference sequence). With V trimmed by 7 bases and J by 1 base, 10 bases remained unmatched. In nucleotides, the CDR3 is TGTGCCACCACCGACGGACTAGCGGGGGATAGTTCCTACAATGAGCAGTTCTTC. This translates into CATTDGLAGDSSYNEQFF.

J is TRBJ1-2 and V is TRBV6-2 or TRBV6-3, with 10 bases aligning to TRBD1. CDR3 length: 13 residues. Germline CDR1 reads MNHEY; CDR2 reads SVGEGT. V shed 2 bases and J 6 bases; nucleotides not matched to a gene: 0. The CDR3 region is CASSYGQGDGYTF. The CDR3 DNA sequence: TGTGCCAGCAGTTACGGACAGGGGGATGGCTACACCTTC.

The chain combines TRBV10-2 with TRBJ1-6; D uncertain. The CDR3 spans 19 residues. Trimming took 7 bases from V and 0 from J, leaving 22 bases between them. Germline V gene lookup returns CDR1 WSHSY and CDR2 SAAADI. CDR3 protein: CASKSVELARSSYNSPLHF. CDR3 DNA: TGCGCCAGCAAGTCAGTTGAGTTGGCAAGGAGCTCCTATAATTCACCCCTCCACTTT.

V and J are TRBV18 and TRBJ2-7, with D tentatively TRBD2 (6 bases). This CDR3 is built from 15 residues. CDR1 and CDR2 from the germline V gene are KGHSH and LQKENI. Trimming took off 2 bases at V and 7 bases at J, with 18 bases between the two ends. The CDR3 DNA sequence: TGTGCCAGCTCACCAATGGAGATCCCGGGAGAGGAGCAGTACTTC. It encodes CASSPMEIPGEEQYF.

The chain is built from TRBV5-6 and TRBJ1-2; maybe TRBD1 (6 bases). Germline CDR1 reads SGHDT; CDR2 reads YYEEEE. The V gene lost 1 base and the J gene lost 8 bases, with 15 bases spanning the gap. The CDR3 is made up of 14 amino acids. Here the CDR3 DNA reads TGTGCCAGCAGCTTGAGACAGGCAGGCTTGGGCTACACCTTC. It codes for CASSLRQAGLGYTF. The full variable domain, with the rest looked up from reference TRBV5-6 and TRBJ1-2, is DAGVTQSPTHLIKTRGQQVTLRCSPKSGHDTVSWYQQALGQGPQFIFQYYEEEERQRGNFPDRFSGHQFPNYSSELNVNALLLGDSALYLCASSLRQAGLGYTFGSGTRLTVV.

The chain couples TRBV6-2 or TRBV6-3 to TRBJ1-1; D ambiguous. V was pared by 4 bases and J by 8 bases, with 14 bases between. The CDR3 extends over 13 amino acids. Germline CDR1 MNHEY, CDR2 SVGEGT. The CDR3 reads CASSSIVPQEAFF. DNA of the CDR3: TGTGCCAGCAGTTCTATCGTCCCGCAAGAAGCTTTCTTT.

The sample holds one count of this clone. The rearrangement joins TRBV15 to TRBJ1-2; 9 bases map to TRBD1. From germline, CDR1 is LNHNV and CDR2 YYDKDF (reference sequence). The CDR3 runs to 13 residues. Trimming removed 3 bases from V and 7 bases from J; junction bases left unmatched: 3. CDR3 loop: CATSRGQGSGYTF. The CDR3 DNA follows: TGTGCCACCAGCAGGGGACAGGGTTCTGGCTACACCTTC.

The gene calls are TRBV19 and TRBJ1-5; D not certain. The ends were cut back, 5 bases at V and 4 bases at J, with 12 bases in the middle. Germline-derived CDR1 and CDR2 are LNHDA and SQIVND (reference sequence). CDR3 length: 14 residues. The CDR3 region is CASSYQGGNQPQHF. For the CDR3, the DNA is TGTGCCAGTAGTTACCAAGGAGGGAATCAGCCCCAGCATTTT. Combining the CDR3 with reference TRBV19 and TRBJ1-5 gives the whole variable domain DGGITQSPKYLFRKEGQNVTLSCEQNLNHDAMYWYRQDPGQGLRLIYYSQIVNDFQKGDIAEGYSVSREKKESFPLTVTSAQKNPTAFYLCASSYQGGNQPQHFGDGTRLSIL.

CDR3 bases: TGTGCCAGTATGGGGACAGGCCGCACAGATACGCAGTATTTT. This gives the protein CASMGTGRTDTQYF. The chain employs TRBV19 and TRBJ2-3; 8 bases are a match to TRBD1. The CDR3 runs 14 residues. With 7 bases clipped from V and 1 base from J, the junction kept 4 bases outside the gene matches. The germline V gene encodes CDR1 LNHDA and CDR2 SQIVND (reference sequence).

The gene calls are TRBV5-1 and TRBJ2-7; D may be TRBD2 (5 bases). Deletions cut 0 bases from V and 0 bases from J, with 7 bases between. The CDR3 has 14 residues. Germline lookup yields CDR1 SGHRS and CDR2 YFSETQ. CDR3 in DNA: TGCGCCAGCAGCTTGGTTGGGAGCTCCTACGAGCAGTACTTC. Translating it yields CASSLVGSSYEQYF. Looking up the rest from reference TRBV5-1 and TRBJ2-7 gives the full variable domain: KAGVTQTPRYLIKTRGQQVTLSCSPISGHRSVSWYQQTPGQGLQFLFEYFSETQRNKGNFPGRFSGRQFSNSRSEMNVSTLELGDSALYLCASSLVGSSYEQYFGPGTRLTVT.

The chain employs TRBV7-2 and TRBJ2-3; the match to TRBD1 covers 8 bases. This CDR3 has 16 residues. The germline V gene has CDR1 SGHTA and CDR2 FQGNSA. V shed 5 bases and J 1 base; nucleotides not matched to a gene: 8. CDR3 bases: TGTGCCAGCAGCCCCGGACAGGGCGGGGGCACAGATACGCAGTATTTT. As protein: CASSPGQGGGTDTQYF. The full variable domain, completed using reference TRBV7-2 and TRBJ2-3, is GAGVSQSPSNKVTEKGKDVELRCDPISGHTALYWYRQSLGQGLEFLIYFQGNSAPDKSGLPSDRFSAERTGGSVSTLTIQRTQQEDSAVYLCASSPGQGGGTDTQYFGPGTRLTVL.

This clone was seen more than once but under ten times. This chain's CDR3 is CASSAGTGKFIEAFF. The CDR3 DNA sequence: TGTGCCAGCAGCGCCGGGACAGGGAAGTTCATTGAAGCTTTCTTT. The chain combines TRBV11-2 with TRBJ1-1; 9 bases are a match to TRBD1. The V gene's germline CDR1 is SGHAT and CDR2 FQNNGV. The V segment lost 5 bases and the J segment 7 bases; nucleotides outside the gene matches: 11. The CDR3 length is 15 residues. The full variable domain, with the rest looked up from reference TRBV11-2 and TRBJ1-1, is EAGVAQSPRYKIIEKRQSVAFWCNPISGHATLYWYQQILGQGPKLLIQFQNNGVVDDSQLPKDRFSAERLKGVDSTLKIQPAKLEDSAVYLCASSAGTGKFIEAFFGQGTRLTVV.

This chain links TRBV3-1 (or the pseudogene TRBV3-2) with TRBJ2-5; possibly TRBD2 for D (6 bases). Deletions cut 5 bases from V and 0 bases from J, with 10 bases between. CDR3 length: 14 residues. Germline-derived CDR1 and CDR2 are LGHDT and YNNKEL (reference sequence). CDR3 protein: CASSALANQETQYF. CDR3 DNA sequence: TGTGCCAGCAGCGCCCTAGCGAACCAAGAGACCCAGTACTTC.

The chain employs TRBV28 and TRBJ1-1, with D unclear. From germline, CDR1 is MDHEN and CDR2 SYDVKM. CDR3 size: 12 residues. The V end lost 8 bases, the J end lost 6 bases, and 13 bases lay between the germline ends. CDR3: CASSRERAEAFF. DNA for the CDR3: TGTGCCAGCTCGAGGGAAAGGGCTGAAGCTTTCTTT.

For this clone: Other DNA sequences in this sample translate to the same CDR3. The chain uses TRBV27 and TRBJ2-7; TRBD1 matches 9 bases. The CDR3 contains 14 residues. Germline CDR1 reads MNHEY; CDR2 reads SMNVEV (reference sequence). J was trimmed by 0 bases and V by 4 bases; bases with no gene match: 1. This CDR3 is CASSSTGGSYEQYF. DNA for the CDR3: TGTGCCAGCAGTTCGACAGGGGGCTCCTACGAGCAGTACTTC.

This clone appeared a few times. The chain has TRBV3-1 (or the pseudogene TRBV3-2) and TRBJ1-1; D might be TRBD1 (5 bases). CDR1 LGHDT and CDR2 YNNKEL come from the germline V gene (reference sequence). The CDR3 contains 14 residues. V lost 4 bases, J lost 1 base, and 10 bases lay in between. CDR3 in amino acids: CASSPLGENTEAFF. CDR3 nucleotide sequence: TGTGCCAGCAGCCCTTTAGGGGAGAACACTGAAGCTTTCTTT.

This clone was seen just once. CDR3 DNA sequence: TGTGCCAGCAGACACAGGGGTGGAACTGAAGCTTTCTTT. Encoded protein: CASRHRGGTEAFF. The chain is built from TRBV3-1 (or the pseudogene TRBV3-2) and TRBJ1-1, with 7 bases matching TRBD1. Germline V gives CDR1 LGHDT, CDR2 YNNKEL (reference sequence). V lost 6 bases to trimming and J lost 5 bases; unmatched junction nucleotides: 6. The CDR3 runs 13 residues.

The J gene is TRBJ2-2, the V gene TRBV18; TRBD2 matches at 14 bases. Germline CDR1 is KGHSH and CDR2 is LQKENI. Germline trimming cut 5 bases from V and 4 bases from J; bases unmatched to any gene: 3. The CDR3 extends over 16 amino acids. The CDR3 DNA reads TGTGCCAGCTCAAGCGGACTAGCGGGGGGCACCGGGGAGCTGTTTTTT. Its protein product is CASSSGLAGGTGELFF.